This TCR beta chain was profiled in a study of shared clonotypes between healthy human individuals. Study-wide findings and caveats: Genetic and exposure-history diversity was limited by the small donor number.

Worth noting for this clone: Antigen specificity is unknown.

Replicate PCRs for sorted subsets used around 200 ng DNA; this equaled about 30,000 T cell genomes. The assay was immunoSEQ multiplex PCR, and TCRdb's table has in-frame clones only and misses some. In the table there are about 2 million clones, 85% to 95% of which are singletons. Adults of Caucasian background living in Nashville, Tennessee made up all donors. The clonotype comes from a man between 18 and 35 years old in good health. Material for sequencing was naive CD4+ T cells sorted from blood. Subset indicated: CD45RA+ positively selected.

CDR3 residues: CASSIAPSYEQYF. The DNA of the CDR3 is TGTGCCAGTAGTATAGCCCCCAGCTACGAGCAGTACTTC. V is TRBV19 and J is TRBJ2-7; D call uncertain. The germline CDR1 and CDR2 sequences are LNHDA and SQIVND (reference sequence). CDR3 length equals 13 residues. V was trimmed by 1 base and J by 3 bases, leaving 7 bases between them.